The 25 T cell receptor beta chains below all came from one sample that was sequenced in a study of CXCR3-negative and CXCR3-positive naive CD8 T cells. The TRB libraries of cDNA were built by UMI-labeled 5' RACE. TCRdb derives one entry per CDR3 protein from the 5' RACE reads, leaving out DNA. The table lists 38,000 or so distinct CDR3 sequences, with roughly 1.8% in the top ten. Sequencing input: naive CXCR3- CD8+ T cells from blood. The sample's subset: CD45RO-CCR7+CD27+CD95- naive CD8+ T cells lacking CXCR3 (TNR3-). Every receptor here comes from a human donor in good health. Some clones in this sample may be carry-over from other donors' samples.

The chain couples TRBV29-1 to TRBJ2-1; absent DNA, TCRdb's TRBD2 call cannot be checked. The germline V gene encodes CDR1 SQVTM and CDR2 ANQGSEA. CDR3 length: 11 residues. This CDR3 is CSVEGLDEQFF.

This chain uses TRBV7-6 with TRBJ1-2; TCRdb gives TRBD1 as the D gene, but with no DNA this cannot be confirmed. The CDR3 has 14 residues. Germline V gives CDR1 SGHVS, CDR2 FNYEAQ. CDR3 amino acids: CASRTTGDQGGYTF.

The V call is TRBV7-2, the J call TRBJ2-7; TCRdb selects TRBD1, and the lack of DNA leaves this call unchecked. This CDR3 contains 13 residues. Germline CDR1 and CDR2: SGHTA and FQGNSA. This CDR3 reads CASSYPGHYEQYF. Full variable domain (outside the CDR3, taken from reference TRBV7-2 and TRBJ2-7): GAGVSQSPSNKVTEKGKDVELRCDPISGHTALYWYRQSLGQGLEFLIYFQGNSAPDKSGLPSDRFSAERTGGSVSTLTIQRTQQEDSAVYLCASSYPGHYEQYFGPGTRLTVT.

The chain carries TRBV12-3 or TRBV12-4 and TRBJ2-2; TCRdb lists TRBD2, though no DNA is available to test this call. The CDR3 runs 14 residues. The CDR3: CASSGLVNIGELFF.

The chain carries TRBV27 and TRBJ2-1. The CDR3 runs 12 residues. In germline, CDR1 is MNHEY, CDR2 SMNVEV (reference sequence). The CDR3 loop is CASSSPTDEQFF.

By frequency, this clonotype registers medium-sized. The chain couples TRBV28 to TRBJ2-5; TCRdb calls TRBD1, which cannot be checked without DNA. CDR1 MDHEN and CDR2 SYDVKM come from the germline V gene. This CDR3 contains 15 residues. CDR3 in amino acids: CASEGDRGLGETQYF.

This rearrangement joins TRBV20-1 to TRBJ2-3. CDR3 length: 16 amino acids. Germline CDR1 reads DFQATT; CDR2 reads SNEGSKA (reference sequence). The CDR3 is CSARDFWSSSTDTQYF.

The V gene is TRBV7-9, the J gene TRBJ1-2; lacking DNA, the TRBD1 call made by TCRdb goes unchecked. The CDR3 extends over 15 amino acids. Germline-derived CDR1 and CDR2 are SEHNR and FQNEAQ (reference sequence). This chain's CDR3 is CASSSGQKFFYGYTF.

CDR3 loop: CASSQDSVEGAGGLYSTDTQYF. The J gene is TRBJ2-3, the V gene TRBV4-3; as DNA is missing, the TRBD1 call by TCRdb cannot be tested. The CDR3 has 22 amino acids. CDR1 LGHNA and CDR2 YSLEER come from the germline V gene.

The chain recombines TRBV12-3 or TRBV12-4 with TRBJ2-7. The CDR3 covers 14 residues. This CDR3 is CASSLAVIPSEQYF.

The rearrangement links TRBV4-3 to TRBJ1-6. CDR1 LGHNA and CDR2 YSLEER come from the germline V gene. CDR3 length equals 16 residues. The CDR3 region is CASSQDSGANNSPLHF.

The chain employs TRBV29-1 and TRBJ2-3; TCRdb's D gene call, TRBD2, goes unchecked for lack of DNA. This CDR3 spans 14 amino acids. CDR1 is SQVTM and CDR2 is ANQGSEA in the germline V gene. The CDR3 sequence is CSVEYWQRVDTQYF.

The chain carries TRBV27 and TRBJ1-5; the TCRdb call, TRBD1, lacks DNA for checking. The CDR3 is 14 residues long. Germline-derived CDR1 and CDR2 are MNHEY and SMNVEV (reference sequence). The CDR3 protein is CASSPGTENQPQHF.

The V call is TRBV6-2 or TRBV6-3, the J call TRBJ2-7; without DNA, the TCRdb call of TRBD1 cannot be checked. The CDR3 consists of 15 residues. The germline V gene encodes CDR1 MNHEY and CDR2 SVGEGT. CDR3 sequence reads: CASSSLGGSSYEQYF.

The chain combines TRBV6-4 with TRBJ2-7; checking the TCRdb D call of TRBD1 is not possible without DNA. Germline V gene data show CDR1 as MRHNA and CDR2 as SNTAGT. The CDR3 loop spans 15 amino acids. CDR3 residues: CASSEGAGSSYEQYF.

This rearrangement joins TRBV15 to TRBJ2-6. The CDR3 contains 15 residues. The germline gives CDR1 LNHNV, CDR2 YYDKDF (reference sequence). The CDR3 region is CATSSDTMTANVLTF.

This clonotype is identified as medium-sized from frequency. The chain joins TRBV6-2 or TRBV6-3 to TRBJ2-3; the D call from TCRdb, TRBD2, cannot be confirmed without DNA. CDR1 and CDR2 (germline): MNHEY, SVGEGT. CDR3 length: 17 residues. This CDR3 reads CASSEPYPGGPTDTQYF.

The rearrangement uses TRBV4-3 and TRBJ2-3; the D call from TCRdb, TRBD1, cannot be confirmed without DNA. Germline V CDR1 and CDR2: LGHNA, YSLEER. CDR3 length: 17 residues. This CDR3 reads CASSQDRVQGGTDTQYF.

J is TRBJ2-7 and V is TRBV19. The CDR3 has 14 residues. In germline, CDR1 is LNHDA, CDR2 SQIVND (reference sequence). Here the CDR3 reads CASSPDSGTYEQYF.

CDR3 sequence: CASSLTISPTGDGYTF. The chain has TRBV5-1 and TRBJ1-2; without DNA, the TCRdb call of TRBD1 cannot be checked. The CDR3 sequence is 16 residues long. In germline, CDR1 is SGHRS, CDR2 YFSETQ.

The chain couples TRBV29-1 to TRBJ2-1. The CDR3 has 16 residues. From germline, CDR1 is SQVTM and CDR2 ANQGSEA. The chain's CDR3 is CSVDFYTGASYNEQFF.

The chain recombines TRBV20-1 with TRBJ2-1; lacking DNA, the TRBD1 call made by TCRdb goes unchecked. The CDR3 runs to 16 residues. CDR1 DFQATT and CDR2 SNEGSKA come from the germline V gene (reference sequence). The CDR3 is CSARDRDRVDYNEQFF.

The V gene is TRBV27, the J gene TRBJ1-2; without DNA, the TCRdb call of TRBD1 cannot be checked. Germline CDR1 reads MNHEY; CDR2 reads SMNVEV (reference sequence). This CDR3 is 14 amino acids long. This chain's CDR3 is CASSGTGGTYGYTF.

The chain carries TRBV29-1 and TRBJ2-3; the TCRdb call, TRBD1, lacks DNA for checking. Germline assignment: CDR1 SQVTM and CDR2 ANQGSEA. This CDR3 spans 15 amino acids. CDR3 sequence: CSVDGRDRGPDTQYF.

The genes are TRBV7-2 and TRBJ2-3; as DNA is missing, the TRBD2 call by TCRdb cannot be tested. The CDR3 is 16 residues long. Per germline, CDR1 SGHTA and CDR2 FQGNSA. The chain's CDR3 is CASSLGIASSTDTQYF.